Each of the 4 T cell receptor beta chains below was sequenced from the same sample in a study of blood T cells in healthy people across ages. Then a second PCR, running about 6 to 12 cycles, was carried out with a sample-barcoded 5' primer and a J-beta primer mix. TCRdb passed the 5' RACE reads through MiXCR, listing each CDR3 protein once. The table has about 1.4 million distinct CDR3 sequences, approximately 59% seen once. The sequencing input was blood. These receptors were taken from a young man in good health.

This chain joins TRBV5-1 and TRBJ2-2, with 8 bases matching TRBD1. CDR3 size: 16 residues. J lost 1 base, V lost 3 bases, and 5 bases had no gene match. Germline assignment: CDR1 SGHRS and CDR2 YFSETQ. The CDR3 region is CASSYYRGENTGELFF. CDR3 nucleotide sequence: TGCGCCAGCAGCTACTACAGGGGGGAGAACACCGGGGAGCTGTTTTTT.

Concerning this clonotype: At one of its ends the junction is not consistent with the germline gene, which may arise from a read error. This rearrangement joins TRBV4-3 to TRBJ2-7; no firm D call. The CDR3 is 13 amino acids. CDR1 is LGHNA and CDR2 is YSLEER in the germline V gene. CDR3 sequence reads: CAGSPRRTYEQYF. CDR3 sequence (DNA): TGCGCCGGCAGCCCAAGACGGACCTACGAGCAGTACTTC.

The CDR3 sequence is CSALRLAGAWGDEQFF. The DNA of the CDR3 is TGCAGTGCTCTACGACTAGCGGGAGCGTGGGGCGATGAGCAGTTCTTC. This chain uses TRBV20-1 with TRBJ2-1, with TRBD2 matching 12 bases. V lost 5 bases and J lost 8; bases outside the gene matches: 13. Germline V lookup: CDR1 DFQATT, CDR2 SNEGSKA (reference sequence). CDR3 length equals 16 residues.

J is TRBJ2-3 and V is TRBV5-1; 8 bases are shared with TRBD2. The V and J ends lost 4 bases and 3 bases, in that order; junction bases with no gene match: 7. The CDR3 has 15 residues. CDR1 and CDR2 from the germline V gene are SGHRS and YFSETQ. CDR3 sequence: CASSHSSGYTDTQYF. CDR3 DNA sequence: TGCGCCAGCAGCCATTCTAGCGGGTATACAGATACGCAGTATTTT.